Sequencing of this TCR beta chain was carried out in a study of shared clonotypes between healthy human individuals. Across the whole study: A couple of female and a few male donors aged 18 to 49 were enrolled. The study's findings and limits: Naive subsets typically showed greater estimated richness than memory subsets.

Genomic DNA of every subset was divided equally among multiple immunoSEQ plates. TCRdb keeps only in-frame clones here, not all; method: immunoSEQ multiplex PCR. Found here are 700,000 to 950,000 clones, 90% to 98% of them singletons; the top ten hold about 0.25%. Terminally differentiated effector memory CD45RA+ cells were excluded by CCR7 positive selection of CD45RO-negative cells. About this clone itself: Its antigen is not identified.

The sequenced material came from naive CD8+ T cells sorted from blood. The origin of this receptor is a man aged 25-45 years in good health.

CDR3 amino acids: CATSRDRDSYEQYF. The CDR3 nucleotides read TGTGCCACCAGCAGAGATAGGGACTCCTACGAGCAGTACTTC. This chain connects TRBV15 to TRBJ2-7; D ambiguous. Germline V CDR1 and CDR2: LNHNV, YYDKDF (reference sequence). V lost 0 bases to trimming and J lost 0 bases, with 6 bases between them. The CDR3 spans 14 residues. Complete variable domain (other parts from reference TRBV15 and TRBJ2-7): DAMVIQNPRYQVTQFGKPVTLSCSQTLNHNVMYWYQQKSSQAPKLLFHYYDKDFNNEADTPDNFQSRRPNTSFCFLDIRSPGLGDTAMYLCATSRDRDSYEQYFGPGTRLTVT.